The subject of this entry is one T cell receptor beta chain. The junction shows a germline mismatch at one end, possibly a read error. The CDR3 totals 11 residues. Using a J-beta primer mix together with a sample-barcoded 5' primer, a second PCR was run for about 7 to 12 cycles. A 12-random-nucleotide template-switch adaptor tagged each cDNA molecule. MiXCR, applied by TCRdb to the 5' RACE reads, yields one record per CDR3 protein. The sample consists of hundreds of thousands of distinct CDR3 sequences, more than 25% of them appearing once. This sample stems from a study of blood T cells in healthy people across ages.

The receptor's source is a woman older than 75 in good health. Sequences were obtained from blood. The chain carries TRBV12-3 or TRBV12-4 and TRBJ1-2; no clear D gene. The CDR3 reads CASGFGYGYTF. The CDR3 nucleotides are TGTGCCAGCGGTTTCGGTTATGGCTACACCTTC.